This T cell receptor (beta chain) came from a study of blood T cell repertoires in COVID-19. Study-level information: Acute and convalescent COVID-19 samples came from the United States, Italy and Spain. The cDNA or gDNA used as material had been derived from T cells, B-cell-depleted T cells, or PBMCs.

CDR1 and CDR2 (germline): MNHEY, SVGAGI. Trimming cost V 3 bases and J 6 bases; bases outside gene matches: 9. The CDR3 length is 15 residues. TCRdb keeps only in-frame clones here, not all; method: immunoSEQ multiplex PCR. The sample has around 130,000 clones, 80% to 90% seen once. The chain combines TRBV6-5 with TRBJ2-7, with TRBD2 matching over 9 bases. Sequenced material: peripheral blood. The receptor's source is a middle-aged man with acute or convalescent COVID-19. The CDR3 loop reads CASSYDAGGPSEQYF. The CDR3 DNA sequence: TGTGCCAGCAGTTATGACGCGGGGGGGCCCTCCGAGCAGTACTTC.